This TCR beta chain was captured in a study of blood T cell repertoires in COVID-19 (dated by TCRdb to between 2020 and 2021). Turning to the overall study: Samples from collaborators originated in the United States, Italy and Spain and spanned both the acute and convalescent phases of COVID-19. Where HLA class I and class II types were available, the types were taken from metadata supplied by the sample provider, not from assay-based typing. The repertoires were released in a freely available public database meant as a resource for research on the immune response to SARS-CoV-2. Deeply sampled blood TCRbeta repertoires from subjects exposed to, actively infected with, or recovered from COVID-19 were included in the dataset. The samples were drawn from two sources: the first 160 participants of the ongoing ImmuneRACE study, and 1,254 subjects contributed by 6 global collaborators. The material from the prospective study consisted of cDNA or gDNA derived from T cells, B-cell-depleted T cells, or PBMCs. A de-identified subject ID, COVID-19 status, age in years and sex were almost always included in the sample metadata.

Overall study results and their limits: The quantity of clinical and demographic metadata differed by source and by participant and was supplied without curation.

The collaborating institutions used their own protocols to collect whole blood in K2EDTA tubes. Collaborator samples were shipped for TCRbeta analysis as frozen whole blood, isolated PBMCs, or DNA extracted from either sample type. Comments on this clone: There is no known antigen for this receptor. Base qualities were left out, and no much larger clone turns up one base away.

There are 16 amino acids in the CDR3, from cysteine to phenylalanine inclusive. The CDR3 DNA has 48 bases and is translated from base 1. CDR1 SGHNT and CDR2 YYREEE are derived from the germline V gene (reference sequence). V and J are truncated by 1 base and 0 bases respectively, leaving an intervening sequence of 13 bases. The immunoSEQ Assay, a bias-controlled multiplex PCR, was used to amplify TCRbeta CDR3 regions from genomic DNA. Processing in the source paper ran as follows. The number of nucleated cells in each sample was estimated from the amplification of reference gene primers within the assay. Sequence reads were collapsed and filtered to measure the absolute abundance of every unique TCRbeta CDR3 rearrangement. For each sample, productive Simpson clonality was calculated by taking the square root of Simpson's diversity index across productive rearrangements. TCRdb mirrors the immuneACCESS table, restricted to in-frame sequences. Some clones are absent from its copies; in checked studies, under half trace to an unresolved V gene, and the reason for the others is unknown. For V, J and clone size, that table is used; D and trimming come from the DNA. The sample yields fewer than 100,000 clones; 80% to 90% were counted once. The ten biggest clones cover about 7% of the sample.

This TCR derives from a man aged 55 to 69 with acute or convalescent COVID-19. The receptor chain draws on TRBV5-4 and TRBJ1-2; the best D guess is TRBD1, with 5 bases matching. The sample taken for sequencing was peripheral blood. The CDR3 reads as follows: CASSLSRAVANYGYTF. Here is the DNA: TGTGCCAGCAGCTTGTCCAGGGCCGTAGCTAACTATGGCTACACCTTC. The full variable domain, with segments outside the CDR3 supplied by the reference TRBV5-4 and TRBJ1-2 proteins, appears as ETGVTQSPTHLIKTRGQQVTLRCSSQSGHNTVSWYQQALGQGPQFIFQYYREEENGRGNFPPRFSGLQFPNYSSELNVNALELDDSALYLCASSLSRAVANYGYTFGSGTRLTVV.